The present TCR beta chain was sequenced within a study of cytomegalovirus exposure and HLA in healthy donors. PCR employed 60 Vbeta and 13 Jbeta primers. TCRdb's table, derived via immunoSEQ multiplex PCR, lists solely in-frame clones and lacks some. The sample yields 95,000 to 150,000 clones, over 60% seen once. This clone came up a few times. Its antigen remains unknown. Whole-study findings and limits: Among the sequence variants, a highly shared cluster was likely an artifact of sequencing. In a later analysis, across HLA loci, associated TCR counts were highest for DRB1, lowest for HLA-C.

Healthy bone marrow donors made up the donor group. While unrecorded immune exposures were likely, the donors were nominally healthy when sampled. The sample consisted of PBMCs. The clonotype comes from a woman in her forties in good health and CMV-seropositive.

The CDR3: CASSLGGLGGESQETQYF. The CDR3 coding sequence is TGTGCCAGCAGCTTAGGCGGCCTCGGGGGGGAATCCCAAGAGACCCAGTACTTC. The rearrangement joins TRBV7-8 to TRBJ2-5; 8 positions match TRBD2. V lost 1 base and J lost 1; bases outside the gene matches: 11. In germline, CDR1 is SGHVS, CDR2 FQNEAQ. CDR3 length: 18 amino acids.